A single sample gave rise to the 12 T cell receptor beta chains below, sequenced in a study of T cells in localized non-small cell lung cancer. TCRdb's copy holds only in-frame clones and misses some; the assay was immunoSEQ multiplex PCR. The sample shows 38,000 or so clones, 70% to 90% of them seen only once. The material was peripheral blood mononuclear cells, obtained before any cancer treatment. The receptor source for this set is a male donor aged 60 or over with stage II lung adenocarcinoma.

In the case of this clone: The sample carries other DNA sequences with the same CDR3. The chain employs TRBV4-3 and TRBJ1-5, with 7 bases identical to TRBD1. The CDR3 consists of 14 residues. Germline V gene sequence: CDR1 LGHNA, CDR2 YSLEER. V shed 3 bases and J 4 bases; nucleotides not matched to a gene: 3. This CDR3 is CASSHRQGNQPQHF. The CDR3 DNA is TGCGCCAGCAGCCATCGACAGGGTAATCAGCCCCAGCATTTT.

The V call is TRBV6-5, the J call TRBJ2-7, with 7 bases matching TRBD1. The V gene end was trimmed by 5 bases and the J gene end by 2 bases; junction bases not matched to a gene: 6. Germline values: CDR1 MNHEY, CDR2 SVGAGI. This CDR3 has 14 residues. CDR3 coding DNA: TGTGCCAGCAGTCTCACAGGGGACACCTACGAGCAGTACTTC. Protein product: CASSLTGDTYEQYF.

This clone was seen a single time. V is TRBV19 and J is TRBJ2-1; tentative D call: TRBD1 (6 bases). CDR1 is LNHDA, CDR2 SQIVND, per germline (reference sequence). The CDR3 consists of 16 residues. Trimming cost V 7 bases and J 4 bases, with 20 bases left between them. The CDR3 DNA reads TGTGCCAGTAAAAGGATAACGGGACACCATTACAATGAGCAGTTCTTC. It is translated as CASKRITGHHYNEQFF. The entire variable domain, with the rest obtained from reference TRBV19 and TRBJ2-1, is as follows: DGGITQSPKYLFRKEGQNVTLSCEQNLNHDAMYWYRQDPGQGLRLIYYSQIVNDFQKGDIAEGYSVSREKKESFPLTVTSAQKNPTAFYLCASKRITGHHYNEQFFGPGTRLTVL.

This rearrangement joins TRBV15 to TRBJ1-3; 8 positions match TRBD1. CDR3 length: 16 amino acids. V dropped 3 bases and J dropped 3; count of bases not matched to a gene: 7. Per germline, CDR1 LNHNV and CDR2 YYDKDF (reference sequence). The CDR3 is CATSRRTGGGGNTIYF. As DNA, the CDR3 is TGTGCCACCAGCAGGCGTACAGGGGGAGGTGGAAACACCATATATTTT.

This chain links TRBV5-1 with TRBJ1-4, with TRBD1 matching over 7 bases. CDR3 length: 14 amino acids. CDR1 SGHRS and CDR2 YFSETQ come from the germline V gene. V lost 5 bases and J lost 3; bases outside the gene matches: 4. The CDR3 loop is CASRTGEANEKLFF. CDR3 bases: TGCGCCAGCAGAACAGGGGAGGCTAATGAAAAACTGTTTTTT.

Regarding this clone: Other DNA variants within this sample encode the same CDR3. The J gene is TRBJ1-4, the V gene TRBV6-5, with TRBD1 identical over 7 bases. The CDR3 sequence is 15 residues long. Germline V gene sequence: CDR1 MNHEY, CDR2 SVGAGI. The junction had 2 bases not matched to a gene; V was cut back by 0 bases and J by 4 bases. The CDR3 protein is CASSYSGQINEKLFF. DNA for the CDR3: TGTGCCAGCAGTTACTCGGGACAGATTAATGAAAAACTGTTTTTT.

The CDR3 is CASSYWSSTGTYEQYF. CDR3 nucleotides: TGTGCCAGCAGTTACTGGTCATCGACGGGAACCTACGAGCAGTACTTC. The rearrangement links TRBV6-5 to TRBJ2-7; TRBD2 might be the D (5 bases). Deletions cut 1 base from V and 2 bases from J, with 15 bases between. This CDR3 is 16 amino acids long. Looked up from germline, CDR1 is MNHEY and CDR2 is SVGAGI.

V and J are TRBV7-9 and TRBJ2-2; maybe TRBD2 (5 bases). Trimming pared 3 bases from V and 2 bases from J, leaving 10 bases between. CDR1 SEHNR and CDR2 FQNEAQ come from the germline V gene (reference sequence). The CDR3 has 15 amino acids. CDR3 sequence reads: CASSFDYLNTGELFF. The CDR3 DNA sequence: TGTGCCAGCAGCTTCGACTACCTCAACACCGGGGAGCTGTTTTTT. The complete variable domain, with remaining parts taken from reference TRBV7-9 and TRBJ2-2, reads DTGVSQNPRHKITKRGQNVTFRCDPISEHNRLYWYRQTLGQGPEFLTYFQNEAQLEKSRLLSDRFSAERPKGSFSTLEIQRTEQGDSAMYLCASSFDYLNTGELFFGEGSRLTVL.

This rearrangement joins TRBV7-2 to TRBJ2-1; D unclear. The V gene's germline CDR1 is SGHTA and CDR2 FQGNSA. There are 12 residues in the CDR3. V shed 3 bases and J shed 1 base, with 1 base lying between them. The CDR3 sequence is CASSLSYNEQFF. CDR3 coding DNA: TGTGCCAGCAGCTTGTCCTACAATGAGCAGTTCTTC.

The V gene is TRBV19, the J gene TRBJ2-7, with 7 bases lining up with TRBD2. V gave up 4 bases and J gave up 4 bases; unmatched junction bases: 7. The germline V gene has CDR1 LNHDA and CDR2 SQIVND (reference sequence). The CDR3 covers 14 residues. CDR3 coding DNA: TGTGCCAGTAGTAGGGACGGGACTAAGTACGAGCAGTACTTC. Amino acid sequence: CASSRDGTKYEQYF.

This clone was seen once. The gene calls are TRBV7-6 and TRBJ1-3; D unresolved. CDR3 length: 13 residues. The V end lost 1 base, the J end lost 3 bases, and 4 bases lay between the germline ends. Germline V gene data show CDR1 as SGHVS and CDR2 as FNYEAQ. For the CDR3, the DNA is TGTGCCAGCAGCTTAGTTAGTGGAAACACCATATATTTT. This gives the protein CASSLVSGNTIYF.

This clone appeared a few times. This rearrangement joins TRBV2 to TRBJ2-7; TRBD1 matches 7 bases. The CDR3 sequence is 12 residues long. V lost 5 bases, J lost 4 bases, and 2 bases stayed unmatched. CDR1 and CDR2 (germline): SNHLY, FYNNEI. For the CDR3, the DNA is TGTGCCAGCAGTCAACAGGGGTACGAGCAGTACTTC. Translated, it gives CASSQQGYEQYF.